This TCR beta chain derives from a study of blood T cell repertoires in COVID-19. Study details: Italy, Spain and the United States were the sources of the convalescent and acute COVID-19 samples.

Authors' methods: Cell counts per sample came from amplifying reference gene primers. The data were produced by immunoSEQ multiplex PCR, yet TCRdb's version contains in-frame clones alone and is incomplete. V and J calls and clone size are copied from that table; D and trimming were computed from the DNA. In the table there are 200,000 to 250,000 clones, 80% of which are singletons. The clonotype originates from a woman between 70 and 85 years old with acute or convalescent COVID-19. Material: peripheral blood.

The DNA of the CDR3 is TGCGCCAGCAGCTTGCGTCCGAGCTCCTACAATGAGCAGTTCTTC. This encodes CASSLRPSSYNEQFF. The genes are TRBV5-1 and TRBJ2-1; D gene unclear. CDR1 is SGHRS and CDR2 is YFSETQ in the germline V gene. The CDR3 sequence is 15 residues long. V was clipped by 1 base and J by 0 bases, with 8 bases between them.